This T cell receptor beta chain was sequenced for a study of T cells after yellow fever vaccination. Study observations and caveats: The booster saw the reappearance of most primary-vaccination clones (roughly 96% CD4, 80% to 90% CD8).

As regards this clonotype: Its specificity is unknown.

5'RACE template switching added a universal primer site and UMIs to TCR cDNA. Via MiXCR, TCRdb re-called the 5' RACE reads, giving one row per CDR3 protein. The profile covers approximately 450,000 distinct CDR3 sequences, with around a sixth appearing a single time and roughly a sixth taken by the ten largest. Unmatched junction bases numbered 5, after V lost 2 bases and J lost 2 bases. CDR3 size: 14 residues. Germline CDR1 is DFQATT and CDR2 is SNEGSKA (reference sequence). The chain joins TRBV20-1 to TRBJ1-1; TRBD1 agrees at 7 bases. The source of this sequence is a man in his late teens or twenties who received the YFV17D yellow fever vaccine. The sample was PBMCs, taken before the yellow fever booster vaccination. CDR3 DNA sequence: TGCAGTGCTAGAACCAACAGGGGTAACACTGAAGCTTTCTTT. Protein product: CSARTNRGNTEAFF.